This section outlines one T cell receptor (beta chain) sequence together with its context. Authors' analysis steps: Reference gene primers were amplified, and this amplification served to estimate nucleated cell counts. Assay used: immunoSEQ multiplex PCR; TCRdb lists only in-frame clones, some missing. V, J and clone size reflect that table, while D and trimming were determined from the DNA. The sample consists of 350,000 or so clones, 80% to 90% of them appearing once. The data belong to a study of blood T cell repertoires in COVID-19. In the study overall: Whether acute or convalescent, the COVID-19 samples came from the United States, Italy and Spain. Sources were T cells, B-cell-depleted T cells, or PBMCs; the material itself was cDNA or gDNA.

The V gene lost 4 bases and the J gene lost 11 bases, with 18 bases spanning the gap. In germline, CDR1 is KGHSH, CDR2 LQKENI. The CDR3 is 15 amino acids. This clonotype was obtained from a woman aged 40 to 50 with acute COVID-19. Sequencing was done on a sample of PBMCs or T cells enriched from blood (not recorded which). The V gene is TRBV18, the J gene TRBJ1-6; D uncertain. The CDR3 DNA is TGTGCCAGCTCACGAGATAACTCTTTGGTGGCACCCCTCCACTTT. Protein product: CASSRDNSLVAPLHF.